The 18 T cell receptor beta chains given below trace back to one sample, sequenced in a study of siplizumab effects on memory and regulatory T cells. The data were produced by immunoSEQ multiplex PCR, yet TCRdb's version contains in-frame clones alone and is incomplete. This table has 100,000 or so clones, about 90% appearing once. What was sequenced was non-Treg CD4+ T cells sorted from blood. The receptors shown here come from a human donor in good health.

The J gene is TRBJ2-3, the V gene TRBV10-3, with 8 bases lining up with TRBD2. CDR3 size: 14 residues. CDR1 is ENHRY, CDR2 SYGVKD, per germline. Germline trimming cut 7 bases from V and 0 bases from J; bases unmatched to any gene: 3. For the CDR3, the DNA is TGTGCCATCACCAGGACTAGCAGCACAGATACGCAGTATTTT. Translation: CAITRTSSTDTQYF.

The chain couples TRBV19 to TRBJ1-5; D may be TRBD1 (6 bases). Germline CDR1 is LNHDA and CDR2 is SQIVND (reference sequence). The CDR3 extends over 15 amino acids. With 1 base removed from V and 6 bases from J, the gap between germline ends came to 13 bases. The CDR3 nucleotides read TGTGCCAGTAGTATAGGGGGGCTACTGGGTCAGCCCCAGCATTTT. Amino acid sequence: CASSIGGLLGQPQHF.

The chain joins TRBV28 to TRBJ2-1, with TRBD2 identical over 10 bases. Trimming cost V 10 bases and J 9 bases; bases outside gene matches: 18. Germline values: CDR1 MDHEN, CDR2 SYDVKM. The CDR3 has 16 residues. CDR3 loop: CAISGRANSGILEQFF. The DNA for the CDR3 is TGTGCCATCAGCGGGAGGGCCAATAGTGGGATTCTTGAGCAGTTCTTC.

The chain links TRBV6-1 to TRBJ1-1; no definite D call. This CDR3 is built from 14 residues. The V gene lost 3 bases and the J gene lost 1 base, with 9 bases spanning the gap. Germline V CDR1 and CDR2: MNHNS, SASEGT. DNA for the CDR3: TGTGCCAGCAGTGAGACCAACAGGAACACTGAAGCTTTCTTT. As protein: CASSETNRNTEAFF.

This clone was counted a single time. The chain employs TRBV29-1 and TRBJ2-1; TRBD2 aligns across 12 bases. Germline assignment: CDR1 SQVTM and CDR2 ANQGSEA. The CDR3 length is 13 residues. The V gene end was trimmed by 7 bases and the J gene end by 5 bases; junction bases not matched to a gene: 3. DNA for the CDR3: TGCAGCGGCAGGACTAGCGGGAACAATGAGCAGTTCTTC. It specifies CSGRTSGNNEQFF.

This clone has just one count. The V gene is TRBV5-4, the J gene TRBJ2-7; no definite D call. Trimming cost V 2 bases and J 3 bases, with 9 bases left between them. Germline lookup yields CDR1 SGHNT and CDR2 YYREEE (reference sequence). The CDR3 contains 13 residues. The CDR3 spells CASSFSSSYEQYF. The CDR3 DNA is TGTGCCAGCAGCTTTAGTTCTAGCTACGAGCAGTACTTC.

This clone has more than one count but fewer than ten. This rearrangement joins TRBV5-1 to TRBJ2-1; 8 nucleotides align to TRBD2. Trimming at V came to 4 bases and at J to 3 bases, leaving 6 bases not matched to a gene. In germline, CDR1 is SGHRS, CDR2 YFSETQ. The CDR3 contains 15 residues. CDR3: CASSELADNYNEQFF. DNA for the CDR3: TGCGCCAGCAGCGAACTAGCGGATAACTACAATGAGCAGTTCTTC.

This sequence joins TRBV6-6 and TRBJ2-7; weak D call: TRBD1 (8 bases). This CDR3 is 16 amino acids long. Deletions cut 2 bases from V and 5 bases from J, with 19 bases between. Germline V gene data show CDR1 as MNHNY and CDR2 as SVGAGI (reference sequence). CDR3 loop: CASSYTNEQGGDEQYF. The CDR3 nucleotides read TGTGCCAGCAGTTACACCAATGAACAGGGGGGGGACGAGCAGTACTTC.

V usage is TRBV7-9 and J usage is TRBJ1-1; weak D call: TRBD1 (5 bases). Trimming shortened V by 6 bases and J by 4 bases, and 15 bases separated the two germline ends. In germline, CDR1 is SEHNR, CDR2 FQNEAQ (reference sequence). CDR3 length equals 14 residues. The chain's CDR3 is CASRHHQRGTEAFF. The CDR3 region has the DNA TGTGCCAGCAGACACCACCAAAGGGGCACTGAAGCTTTCTTT.

The CDR3 region is CALASLAGAGETQYF. CDR3 coding DNA: TGTGCCCTGGCGTCCCTCGCGGGAGCCGGAGAGACCCAGTACTTC. The V and J genes are TRBV30 and TRBJ2-5, with 7 bases aligning to TRBD2. The CDR3 contains 15 residues. The V gene's germline CDR1 is GTSNPN and CDR2 SVGIG (reference sequence). The trim removed 8 bases at V and 4 bases at J, leaving 16 bases unmatched.

CDR3 residues: CAISDGDNTEAFF. For the CDR3, the DNA is TGTGCCATCAGTGACGGAGATAACACTGAAGCTTTCTTT. The V gene is TRBV10-3, the J gene TRBJ1-1; D not certain. The CDR3 extends over 13 amino acids. V dropped 3 bases and J dropped 2 bases, with 7 bases sitting between them. CDR1 is ENHRY and CDR2 is SYGVKD in the germline V gene.

V usage is TRBV5-4 and J usage is TRBJ2-7; no clear D. This CDR3 contains 13 residues. The germline CDR1 and CDR2 sequences are SGHNT and YYREEE (reference sequence). The V gene lost 0 bases and the J gene lost 5 bases, with 9 bases spanning the gap. The CDR3 region has the DNA TGTGCCAGCAGCTTGGTCGCAGTAGACGAGCAGTACTTC. Translating gives CASSLVAVDEQYF. Combining the CDR3 with reference TRBV5-4 and TRBJ2-7 gives the whole variable domain ETGVTQSPTHLIKTRGQQVTLRCSSQSGHNTVSWYQQALGQGPQFIFQYYREEENGRGNFPPRFSGLQFPNYSSELNVNALELDDSALYLCASSLVAVDEQYFGPGTRLTVT.

The CDR3 spells CAWTSGSHSGNTIYF. The CDR3, as DNA: TGTGCCTGGACGTCGGGCAGCCACTCTGGAAACACCATATATTTT. The chain is built from TRBV30 and TRBJ1-3; no clear D. Germline values: CDR1 GTSNPN, CDR2 SVGIG (reference sequence). V lost 4 bases, J lost 0 bases, and 13 bases lay in between. There are 15 residues in the CDR3.

J is TRBJ1-5 and V is TRBV28, with TRBD1 matching over 7 bases. The ends lost 5 bases at V and 3 bases at J; junction bases unmatched: 4. The CDR3 sequence is 14 residues long. From germline, CDR1 is MDHEN and CDR2 SYDVKM. The CDR3 DNA sequence: TGTGCCAGCAGTATAGGGGGCGTCAATCAGCCCCAGCATTTT. It yields the protein CASSIGGVNQPQHF.

The DNA of the CDR3 is TGTGCCAGTAGAGGACAGGGGCTAAGCACAGATACGCAGTATTTT. This gives the protein CASRGQGLSTDTQYF. J is TRBJ2-3 and V is TRBV19, with 9 bases identical to TRBD1. J gave up 0 bases and V 6 bases, and 4 bases lay outside the gene matches. The CDR3 extends over 15 amino acids. Per the germline V gene, CDR1 is LNHDA and CDR2 is SQIVND (reference sequence).

In its sample, this clone was seen once. The chain couples TRBV29-1 to TRBJ1-1, with 12 bases that match TRBD1. V trimming: 7 bases; J trimming: 7 bases; junction bases outside the gene matches: 4. CDR3 length equals 12 residues. Looked up from germline, CDR1 is SQVTM and CDR2 is ANQGSEA. CDR3 sequence: CSGDRGLGEAFF. CDR3 nucleotides: TGCAGCGGGGACAGGGGGCTTGGTGAAGCTTTCTTT. The complete variable domain, with remaining parts taken from reference TRBV29-1 and TRBJ1-1, reads SAVISQKPSRDICQRGTSLTIQCQVDSQVTMMFWYRQQPGQSLTLIATANQGSEATYESGFVIDKFPISRPNLTFSTLTVSNMSPEDSSIYLCSGDRGLGEAFFGQGTRLTVV.

The J gene is TRBJ2-3, the V gene TRBV5-1; TRBD2 aligns across 8 bases. V lost 0 bases to trimming and J lost 0 bases; unmatched junction nucleotides: 9. Germline CDR1 SGHRS, CDR2 YFSETQ. There are 18 residues in the CDR3. DNA of the CDR3: TGCGCCAGCAGCTTGGGACTAGCGAGACCCTCTAGCACAGATACGCAGTATTTT. Translating it yields CASSLGLARPSSTDTQYF.

The chain carries TRBV15 and TRBJ1-4; D call uncertain. Per germline, CDR1 LNHNV and CDR2 YYDKDF (reference sequence). The CDR3 runs 13 residues. V was cut by 3 bases and J by 7 bases, with 9 bases left in between. Here the CDR3 reads CATSRALAEKLFF. CDR3 bases: TGTGCCACCAGCAGGGCCTTGGCTGAAAAACTGTTTTTT.